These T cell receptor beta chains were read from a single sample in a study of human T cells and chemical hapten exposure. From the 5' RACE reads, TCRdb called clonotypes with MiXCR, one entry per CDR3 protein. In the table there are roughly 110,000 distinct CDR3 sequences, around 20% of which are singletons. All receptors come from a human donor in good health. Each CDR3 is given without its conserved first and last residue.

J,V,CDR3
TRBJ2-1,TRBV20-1,SARDAGQPYNEQF
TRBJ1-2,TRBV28,ASSPPQSGYCYT
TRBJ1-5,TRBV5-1,ASSFRVDQPQH
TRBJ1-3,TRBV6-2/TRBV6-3,ASSYDLSSGNTIY
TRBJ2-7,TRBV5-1,ASSLTTSSYEQY
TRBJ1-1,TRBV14,ASSQDSGRTIRETEAF
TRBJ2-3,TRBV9,ASSVDGTGRTDTQY
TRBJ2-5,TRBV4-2,ASSPDIADTQY
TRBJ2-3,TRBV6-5,ASSYWQDINTDTQY
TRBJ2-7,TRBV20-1,SARELARDEQY
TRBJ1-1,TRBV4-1,ASSQDHASTEAF
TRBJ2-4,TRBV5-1,ASSPAIGNIQY
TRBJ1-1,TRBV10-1,ASSGDRTFEAF
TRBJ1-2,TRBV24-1,ATSDATEHGYT